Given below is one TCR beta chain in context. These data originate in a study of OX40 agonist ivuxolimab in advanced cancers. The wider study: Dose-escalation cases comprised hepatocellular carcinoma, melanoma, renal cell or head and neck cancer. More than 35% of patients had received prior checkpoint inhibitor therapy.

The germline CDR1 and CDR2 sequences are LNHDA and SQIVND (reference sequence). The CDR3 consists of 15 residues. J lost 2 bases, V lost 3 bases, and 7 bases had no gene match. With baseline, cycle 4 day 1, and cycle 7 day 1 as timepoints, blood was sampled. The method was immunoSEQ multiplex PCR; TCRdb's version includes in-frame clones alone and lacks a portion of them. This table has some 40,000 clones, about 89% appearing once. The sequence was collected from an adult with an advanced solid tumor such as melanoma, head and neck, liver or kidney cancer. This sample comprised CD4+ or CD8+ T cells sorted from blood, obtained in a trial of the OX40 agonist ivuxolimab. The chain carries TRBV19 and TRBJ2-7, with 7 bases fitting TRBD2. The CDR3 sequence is CASSINSGPPYEQYF. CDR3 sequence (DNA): TGTGCCAGTAGTATTAATAGCGGGCCCCCCTACGAGCAGTACTTC.